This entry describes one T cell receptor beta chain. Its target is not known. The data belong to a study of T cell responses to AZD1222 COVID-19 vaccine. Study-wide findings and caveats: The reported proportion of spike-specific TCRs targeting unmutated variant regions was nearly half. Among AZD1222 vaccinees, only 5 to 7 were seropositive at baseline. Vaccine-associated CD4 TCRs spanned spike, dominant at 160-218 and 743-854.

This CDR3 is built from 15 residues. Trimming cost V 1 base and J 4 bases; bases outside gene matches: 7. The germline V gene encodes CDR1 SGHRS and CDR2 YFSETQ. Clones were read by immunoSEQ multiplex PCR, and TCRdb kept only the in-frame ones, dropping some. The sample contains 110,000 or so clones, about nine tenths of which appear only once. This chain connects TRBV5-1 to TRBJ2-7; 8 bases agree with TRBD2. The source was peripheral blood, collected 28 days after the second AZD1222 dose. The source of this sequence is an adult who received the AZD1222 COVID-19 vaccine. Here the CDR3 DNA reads TGCGCCAGCAGCTTGTCAAGCGGGGGTACTTACGAGCAGTACTTC. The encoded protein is CASSLSSGGTYEQYF.